This T cell receptor (beta chain) comes out of a study of OX40 agonist ivuxolimab in advanced cancers. At the level of the study: People in dose escalation had one of these cancers: hepatocellular carcinoma, melanoma, renal cell or head and neck cancer.

Remarks on this clone: The antigen is undetermined.

Assay used: immunoSEQ multiplex PCR; TCRdb lists only in-frame clones, some missing. The data show over 80,000 clones, just over 90% seen once. Study results and caveats: Average numbers of expanded clones were greater in CD8+ T cells than in CD4+.

V was pared by 6 bases and J by 4 bases, with 2 bases of the junction left unmatched. Germline V gene sequence: CDR1 MNHEY, CDR2 SVGAGI. The CDR3 is 14 residues long. The chain is built from TRBV6-5 and TRBJ2-1; TRBD2 aligns across 11 bases. The sequence came from an adult with an advanced solid tumor such as melanoma, head and neck, liver or kidney cancer. The specimen comprised CD4+ or CD8+ T cells sorted from blood, sampled in a trial of the OX40 agonist ivuxolimab. The CDR3 sequence is CASRTSGNYNEQFF. The CDR3 bases are TGTGCCAGCAGGACTAGCGGGAATTACAATGAGCAGTTCTTC.